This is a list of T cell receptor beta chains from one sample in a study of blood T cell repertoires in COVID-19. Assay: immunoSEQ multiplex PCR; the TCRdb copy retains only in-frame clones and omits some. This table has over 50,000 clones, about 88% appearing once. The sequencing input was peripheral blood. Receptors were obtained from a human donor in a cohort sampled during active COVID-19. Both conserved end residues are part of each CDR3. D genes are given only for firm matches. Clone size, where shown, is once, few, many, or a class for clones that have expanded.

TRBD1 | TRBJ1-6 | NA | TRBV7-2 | TGTGCCAGCAGCACCCGACAGGGTGGTAATTCACCCCTCCACTTT | CASSTRQGGNSPLHF
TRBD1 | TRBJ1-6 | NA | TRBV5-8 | TGTGCCAGCAGTCGGGACAGGGGCTCACCCCTCCACTTT | CASSRDRGSPLHF
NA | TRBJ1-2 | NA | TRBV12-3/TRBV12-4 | TGTGCCAGCAGTCCCGGGACAATGGGCTACACCTTC | CASSPGTMGYTF
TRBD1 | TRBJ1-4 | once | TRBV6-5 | TGTGCCAGCAGTAAACCGGGACAGGAGAATGAAAAACTGTTTTTT | CASSKPGQENEKLFF
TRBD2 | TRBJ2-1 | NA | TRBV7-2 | TGTGCCAGCAGCTTAAGCGGGGGGCCCTACAATGAGCAGTTCTTC | CASSLSGGPYNEQFF
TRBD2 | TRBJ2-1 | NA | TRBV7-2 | TGTGCCAGCAGCCACCTACAACTAGCGGCGCAGTTCTTC | CASSHLQLAAQFF
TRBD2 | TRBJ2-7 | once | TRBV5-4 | TGTGCCAGCAGCTTGGAAGCTAGCGGGAGGGGGCCCGAGCAGTACTTC | CASSLEASGRGPEQYF
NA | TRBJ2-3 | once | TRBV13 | TGTGCCAGCAGCAGCCTGATCGGGGGAAGCACAGATACGCAGTATTTT | CASSSLIGGSTDTQYF
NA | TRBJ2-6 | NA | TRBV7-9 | TGTGCCAGCAGCCCATACAGGGTAGACAACGTCCTGACTTTC | CASSPYRVDNVLTF
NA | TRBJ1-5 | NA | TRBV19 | TGTGCCAGTAGTATAGGTAGAGGACAGAATAATCAGCCCCAGCATTTT | CASSIGRGQNNQPQHF
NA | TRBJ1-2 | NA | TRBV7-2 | TGTGCCAGCAGCTTAGACCTCGGTGGACAGATTGGCTACACCTTC | CASSLDLGGQIGYTF
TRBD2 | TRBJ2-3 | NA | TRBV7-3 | TGTGCCAGCAGCCCGAGGCAGCGGGGGAGCACAGATACGCAGTATTTT | CASSPRQRGSTDTQYF
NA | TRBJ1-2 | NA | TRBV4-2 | TGTGCCAGCAGCCAAGATTGGGGGCTAGGGGGCTACACCTTC | CASSQDWGLGGYTF
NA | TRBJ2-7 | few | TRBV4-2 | TGTGCCAGCAGCCAAGATCTCTCCTACGAGCAGTACTTC | CASSQDLSYEQYF
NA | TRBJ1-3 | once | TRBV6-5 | TGTGCCAGCAGTTACCTGGGGGGGATGGGTGGAAACACCATATATTTT | CASSYLGGMGGNTIYF
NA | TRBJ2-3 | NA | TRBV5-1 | TGCGCCAGCAGCCTTAGTACAGATACGCAGTATTTT | CASSLSTDTQYF
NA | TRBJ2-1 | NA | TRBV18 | TGTGCCAGCTCACCAACCGCGAGCTCCTACAATGAGCAGTTCTTC | CASSPTASSYNEQFF
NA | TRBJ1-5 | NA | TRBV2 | TGTGCCAGCAGTGTAGAGCAGGTTCTAAATCAGCCCCAGCATTTT | CASSVEQVLNQPQHF
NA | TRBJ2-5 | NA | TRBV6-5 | TGTGCCAGCAGGAGGACTGTAAACTGGGAAGAGACCCAGTACTTC | CASRRTVNWEETQYF
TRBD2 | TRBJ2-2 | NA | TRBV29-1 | TGCAGCGTTGGAACTAGCGGGAGACGTACCGGGGAGCTGTTTTTT | CSVGTSGRRTGELFF
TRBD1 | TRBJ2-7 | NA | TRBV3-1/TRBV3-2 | TGTGCCAGCAGCCATCGACAGGGCGACTACGAGCAGTACTTC | CASSHRQGDYEQYF
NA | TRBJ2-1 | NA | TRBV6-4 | TGTGCCAGCAGGGACGAACTATCCTACAATGAGCAGTTCTTC | CASRDELSYNEQFF
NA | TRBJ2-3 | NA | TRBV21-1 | TGTGCCAGCAGCAAAAACCGGGACAGCGAAACAGATACGCAGTATTTT | CASSKNRDSETDTQYF
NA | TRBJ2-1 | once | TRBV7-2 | TGTGCCAGCAGCTTAGCCCAGGGGTACAATGAGCAGTTCTTC | CASSLAQGYNEQFF
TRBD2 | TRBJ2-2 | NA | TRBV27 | TGTGCCAGCAGTAGGCTAGCGGGAAGCGGGGAGCTGTTTTTT | CASSRLAGSGELFF
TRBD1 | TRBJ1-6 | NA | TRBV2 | TGTGCCAGCAGTGGGCCGACAGGGGGAAGCTCACCCCTCCACTTT | CASSGPTGGSSPLHF
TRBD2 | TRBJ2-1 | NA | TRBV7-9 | TGTGCCAGCAGCGGGATAGCGGGGGCCAACAATGAGCAGTTCTTC | CASSGIAGANNEQFF
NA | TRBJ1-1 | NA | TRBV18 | TGTGCCAGCTCCCTCACCCGGGTGCGGGAAAACACTGAAGCTTTCTTT | CASSLTRVRENTEAFF
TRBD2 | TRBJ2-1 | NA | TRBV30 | TGTGCCTGGGGGATCAGCGGGGGGACGGTAAGCTATGAGCAGTTCTTC | CAWGISGGTVSYEQFF
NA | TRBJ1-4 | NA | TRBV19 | TGTGCCAGTAGAGGAGTCACAACTTCTAGTAATGAAAAACTGTTTTTT | CASRGVTTSSNEKLFF
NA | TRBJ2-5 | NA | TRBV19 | TGTGCCAGTAGTATGAGGCGACAGCAAGAGACCCAGTACTTC | CASSMRRQQETQYF
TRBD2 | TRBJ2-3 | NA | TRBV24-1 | TGTGCCACCAGTGATTTGCGGGGGGGCCTATATACGCAGTATTTT | CATSDLRGGLYTQYF
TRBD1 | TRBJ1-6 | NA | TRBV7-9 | TGTGCCAGCAGTGGGGACAGGGATAATTCACCCCTCCACTTT | CASSGDRDNSPLHF
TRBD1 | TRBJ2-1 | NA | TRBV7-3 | TGTGCCAGCAGCGGACAGGGTTACAATGAGCAGTTCTTC | CASSGQGYNEQFF
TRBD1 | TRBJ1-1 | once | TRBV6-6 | TGTGCCAGCATCAGACAGGGAAAGGAAACTGAAGCTTTCTTT | CASIRQGKETEAFF
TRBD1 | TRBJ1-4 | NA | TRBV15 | TGTGCCACCAGCAGAGAGAGGACAGGGCGGGAAAAACTGTTTTTT | CATSRERTGREKLFF
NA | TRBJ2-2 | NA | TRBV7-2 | TGTGCCAGCAGCCGTCAAGGGGGGGGGCTCGCCGGGGAGCTGTTTTTT | CASSRQGGGLAGELFF
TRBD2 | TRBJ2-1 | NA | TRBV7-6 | TGTGCCAGCAGCCAGCGGGGAAGCGTCTCCTACAATGAGCAGTTCTTC | CASSQRGSVSYNEQFF
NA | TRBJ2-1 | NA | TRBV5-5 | TGTGCCAGCAGCTTTGGCGGATCCCCCTCCAATGAGCAGTTCTTC | CASSFGGSPSNEQFF
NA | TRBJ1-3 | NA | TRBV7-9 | TGTGCCAGCAGCCACCCCGTGGGGCCCTCTGGAAACACCATATATTTT | CASSHPVGPSGNTIYF
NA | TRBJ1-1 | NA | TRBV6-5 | TGTGCCAGCAGTTACTCGCGGTCGGGTGGGTACACTGAAGCTTTCTTT | CASSYSRSGGYTEAFF
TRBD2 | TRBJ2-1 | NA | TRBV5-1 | TGCGCCAGCAGCTTCGGCGGGAGCTCCTACAATGAGCAGTTCTTC | CASSFGGSSYNEQFF
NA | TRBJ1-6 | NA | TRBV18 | TGTGCCAGCTCACTGGGACAAGTCTATTCACCCCTCCACTTT | CASSLGQVYSPLHF
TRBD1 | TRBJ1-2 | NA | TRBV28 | TGTGCCAGCAGCCAGGGACAGGGAAGCTACACCTTC | CASSQGQGSYTF
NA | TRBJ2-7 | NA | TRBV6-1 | TGTGCCAGCACCTTTGGGGGCAGCTCCTACGAGCAGTACTTC | CASTFGGSSYEQYF
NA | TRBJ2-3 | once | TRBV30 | TGTGCCTGGAGGGCGGGACAGAACACAGATACGCAGTATTTT | CAWRAGQNTDTQYF
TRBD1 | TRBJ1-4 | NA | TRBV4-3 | TGCGCCAGCAGCCAAGCCCAGGGGGCAACTAATGAAAAACTGTTTTTT | CASSQAQGATNEKLFF
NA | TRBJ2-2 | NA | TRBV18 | TGTGCCAGCTCCACCGGGGACACCGGGGAGCTGTTTTTT | CASSTGDTGELFF
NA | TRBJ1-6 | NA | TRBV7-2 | TGTGCCAGCAGCTTCGTACGCGTTAATTCACCCCTCCACTTT | CASSFVRVNSPLHF